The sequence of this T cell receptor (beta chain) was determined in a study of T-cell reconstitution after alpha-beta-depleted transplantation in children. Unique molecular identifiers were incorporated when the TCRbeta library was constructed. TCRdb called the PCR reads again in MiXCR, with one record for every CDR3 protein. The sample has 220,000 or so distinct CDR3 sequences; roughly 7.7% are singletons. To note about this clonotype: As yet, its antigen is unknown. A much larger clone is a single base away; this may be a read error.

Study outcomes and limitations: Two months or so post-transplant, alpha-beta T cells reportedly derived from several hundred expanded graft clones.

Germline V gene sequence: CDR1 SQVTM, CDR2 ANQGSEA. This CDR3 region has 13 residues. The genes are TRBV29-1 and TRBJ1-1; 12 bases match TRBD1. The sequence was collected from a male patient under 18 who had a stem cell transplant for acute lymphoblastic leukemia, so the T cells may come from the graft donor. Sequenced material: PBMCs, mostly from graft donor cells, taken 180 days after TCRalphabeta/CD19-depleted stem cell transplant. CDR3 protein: CSVKGQGATEAIF. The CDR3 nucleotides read TGCAGCGTGAAGGGACAGGGGGCCACTGAAGCTATCTTT.